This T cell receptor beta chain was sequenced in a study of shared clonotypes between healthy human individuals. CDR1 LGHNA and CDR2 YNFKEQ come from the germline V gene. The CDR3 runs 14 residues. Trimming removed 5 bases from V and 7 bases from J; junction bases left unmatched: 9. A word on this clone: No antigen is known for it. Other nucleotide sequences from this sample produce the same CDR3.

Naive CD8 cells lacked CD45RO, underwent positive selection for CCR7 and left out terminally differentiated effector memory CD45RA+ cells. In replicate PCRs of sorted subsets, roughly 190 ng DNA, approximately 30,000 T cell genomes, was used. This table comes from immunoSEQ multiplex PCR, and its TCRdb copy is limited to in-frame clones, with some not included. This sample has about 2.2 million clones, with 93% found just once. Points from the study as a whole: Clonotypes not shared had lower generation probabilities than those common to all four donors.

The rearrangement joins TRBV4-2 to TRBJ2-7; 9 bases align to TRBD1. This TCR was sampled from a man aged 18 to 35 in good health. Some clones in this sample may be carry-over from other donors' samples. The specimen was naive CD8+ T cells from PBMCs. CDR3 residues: CASSFDRGAGEQYF. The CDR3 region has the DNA TGTGCCAGCAGCTTCGACAGGGGGGCGGGAGAGCAGTACTTC.